The 14 T cell receptor beta chains below come from one sample, sequenced in a study of blood T cell repertoires in COVID-19. Data came from immunoSEQ multiplex PCR; TCRdb stores just in-frame clones and leaves some out. The sample lists under 200,000 clones; approximately 77% were seen once. Sequenced material: PBMCs or T cells enriched from blood (not recorded which). Receptor source: a man aged 55 to 70 who had recovered from COVID-19.

The V and J genes are TRBV20-1 and TRBJ2-7; TRBD1 aligns across 7 bases. The CDR3 runs 13 residues. V was pared by 6 bases and J by 5 bases, with 10 bases of the junction left unmatched. The V gene's germline CDR1 is DFQATT and CDR2 SNEGSKA (reference sequence). CDR3 protein: CSASPTGRNEQYF. DNA of the CDR3: TGCAGTGCCAGTCCGACAGGGCGTAACGAGCAGTACTTC.

V usage is TRBV7-3 and J usage is TRBJ1-1, with no clear D. Germline lookup yields CDR1 SGHTA and CDR2 FQGTGA. This CDR3 is 13 amino acids long. Trimming stripped 1 base from V and 4 bases from J, with 7 bases between. The DNA for the CDR3 is TGTGCCAGCAGCTTAAATCGGGGCACTGAAGCTTTCTTT. Its translation: CASSLNRGTEAFF. The full variable domain, in which reference TRBV7-3 and TRBJ1-1 provide the parts outside the CDR3, is GAGVSQTPSNKVTEKGKYVELRCDPISGHTALYWYRQSLGQGPEFLIYFQGTGAADDSGLPNDRFFAVRPEGSVSTLKIQRTERGDSAVYLCASSLNRGTEAFFGQGTRLTVV.

CDR3 bases: TGTGCCAGCAGACCCTTTAGCGGAGCCACAGATACGCAGTATTTT. Protein: CASRPFSGATDTQYF. This chain uses TRBV6-5 with TRBJ2-3; a possible D gene is TRBD2 (6 bases). This CDR3 region has 15 residues. CDR1 and CDR2 from the germline V gene are MNHEY and SVGAGI. Trimming cost V 6 bases and J 2 bases, with 15 bases left between them.

The chain is built from TRBV5-4 and TRBJ1-1; 12 bases line up with TRBD1. J lost 5 bases, V lost 5 bases, and 10 bases had no gene match. Germline lookup yields CDR1 SGHNT and CDR2 YYREEE (reference sequence). The CDR3 loop spans 16 amino acids. CDR3 DNA sequence: TGTGCCAGCAGTCCCGGGACAGGGGGCGGGGGAACTGAAGCTTTCTTT. This translates into CASSPGTGGGGTEAFF.

The rearrangement joins TRBV2 to TRBJ1-4; no clear D. V lost 11 bases, J lost 6 bases, and 19 bases lay in between. There are 14 residues in the CDR3. The germline V gene encodes CDR1 SNHLY and CDR2 FYNNEI. CDR3: CALEATEFHEKLFF. CDR3 bases: TGTGCCCTAGAGGCTACGGAATTTCATGAAAAACTGTTTTTT. The variable domain in full, completed from reference TRBV2 and TRBJ1-4, reads EPEVTQTPSHQVTQMGQEVILRCVPISNHLYFYWYRQILGQKVEFLVSFYNNEISEKSEIFDDQFSVERPDGSNFTLKIRSTKLEDSAMYFCALEATEFHEKLFFGSGTQLSVL.

The chain links TRBV7-2 to TRBJ1-5; D is unresolved. The V and J ends lost 5 bases and 0 bases respectively, with 11 bases between them. This CDR3 comprises 15 residues. From germline, CDR1 is SGHTA and CDR2 FQGNSA. CDR3 region: CASSLQTGSNQPQHF. CDR3 nucleotides: TGTGCCAGCAGCCTTCAGACGGGTAGCAATCAGCCCCAGCATTTT.

Remarks on this clone: A much more abundant neighbour one base away suggests this may be a read error. J is TRBJ2-5 and V is TRBV7-3, with 7 nucleotides matching TRBD1. The junction had 5 bases not matched to a gene; V was cut back by 5 bases and J by 5 bases. This CDR3 contains 13 residues. Per germline, CDR1 SGHTA and CDR2 FQGTGA. CDR3 region: CASSRDSGETQYF. In nucleotides, the CDR3 is TGTGCCAGCAGCCGGGACAGTGGGGAGACCCAGTACTTC.

This clone was seen a few times. This chain joins TRBV6-1 and TRBJ2-7; D possibly corresponds to TRBD2 (7 bases). V gave up 2 bases and J gave up 0 bases, with 17 bases separating them. Germline V CDR1 and CDR2: MNHNS, SASEGT. CDR3 length: 17 residues. The CDR3 nucleotides read TGTGCCAGCAGTGAATTCAGGGGTGGCGGGAGCTCCTACGAGCAGTACTTC. Its protein is CASSEFRGGGSSYEQYF.

This clone was detected only once. The chain couples TRBV7-6 to TRBJ1-1; 10 bases agree with TRBD1. The V segment lost 1 base and the J segment 4 bases; nucleotides outside the gene matches: 3. This CDR3 has 15 residues. Germline values: CDR1 SGHVS, CDR2 FNYEAQ. The CDR3 sequence: CASSLGGQGVTEAFF. CDR3 coding DNA: TGTGCCAGCAGCTTAGGCGGACAGGGGGTCACTGAAGCTTTCTTT.

The chain couples TRBV27 to TRBJ1-2, with TRBD1 as a possible D gene (6 bases). The CDR3 sequence is 13 residues long. Germline V gene lookup returns CDR1 MNHEY and CDR2 SMNVEV (reference sequence). The V gene lost 6 bases and the J gene lost 6 bases, with 14 bases spanning the gap. The CDR3 region is CASREVGADGYTF. The DNA for the CDR3 is TGTGCCAGCAGGGAGGTGGGGGCTGATGGCTACACCTTC.

The gene calls are TRBV28 and TRBJ2-3; tentatively, D is TRBD2 (6 bases). From germline, CDR1 is MDHEN and CDR2 SYDVKM. The CDR3 totals 14 residues. Trimming shortened V by 8 bases and J by 4 bases, and 16 bases separated the two germline ends. DNA for the CDR3: TGTGCCAGCGGCCTCGGGGGTCTGGCAGATACGCAGTATTTT. Its protein is CASGLGGLADTQYF.

This chain connects TRBV28 to TRBJ1-2; 8 positions match TRBD1. Germline loops: CDR1 MDHEN, CDR2 SYDVKM. This CDR3 is 13 amino acids long. The trim removed 7 bases at V and 4 bases at J, leaving 5 bases unmatched. Here the CDR3 reads CASIRGRGYGYTF. CDR3 nucleotide sequence: TGTGCCAGCATCAGGGGGCGCGGCTATGGCTACACCTTC.

This clone was seen only once. The chain links TRBV20-1 to TRBJ2-5; 10 bases match TRBD2. In germline, CDR1 is DFQATT, CDR2 SNEGSKA (reference sequence). The CDR3 covers 17 residues. J lost 3 bases, V lost 3 bases, and 13 bases had no gene match. In DNA, the CDR3 is TGCAGTGCTAGTAGCAGCGGGGGGGCCGGTGTAAAAGAGACCCAGTACTTC. This sequence encodes CSASSSGGAGVKETQYF.

The chain joins TRBV9 to TRBJ1-3; D remains ambiguous. This CDR3 spans 16 amino acids. Germline V gene lookup returns CDR1 SGDLS and CDR2 YYNGEE. V lost 0 bases, J lost 0 bases, and 10 bases lay in between. The CDR3 region is CASSVAATVSGNTIYF. CDR3 coding DNA: TGTGCCAGCAGCGTAGCAGCGACGGTCTCTGGAAACACCATATATTTT.